What follows is one T cell receptor beta chain and its context. As yet, its antigen is unknown. In germline, CDR1 is MNHNY, CDR2 SVGAGI (reference sequence). The J segment lost 7 bases and the V segment lost 8 bases, leaving 14 bases of the junction unmatched. The CDR3 is 15 residues long. These data belong to a study of T cell responses to AZD1222 COVID-19 vaccine. Overall study findings and caveats: A rise in Spike-specific TCR breadth and depth followed two AZD1222 doses.

The protocol was immunoSEQ multiplex PCR, while the TCRdb copy is restricted to in-frame clones and leaves out a portion. The table shows 65,000 to 70,000 clones, with roughly 90% occurring only once. The chain recombines TRBV6-6 with TRBJ2-1; TRBD2 matches 7 bases. Sequences were derived from peripheral blood, sampled on day 0 of AZD1222 vaccination. The receptor was derived from an adult in good health. The DNA for the CDR3 is TGTGCCAGCGCGATCCGGGACTACCTCGGAAATGAGCAGTTCTTC. This sequence encodes CASAIRDYLGNEQFF.